The 15 T cell receptor beta chains in this list originate from one sample, sequenced in a study of T cells in Graves' hyperthyroidism and ophthalmopathy. Amplification yielded TCR beta CDR3 regions, with RNA transcripts as the source. In the first-round RT-PCR of the TCR CDR3, the HTBI primer set was used. TCRdb called the multiplex PCR reads again in MiXCR, with one record for every CDR3 protein. The sample yields 400,000 to 500,000 distinct CDR3 sequences, 14% seen once. Sequenced sample: blood. Source of these receptors: a woman between 18 and 29 years old with Graves' hyperthyroidism.

At least ten counts were recorded for this clonotype. The chain employs TRBV7-3 and TRBJ1-2; no definite D call. The length of the CDR3 is 14 residues. Germline CDR1 and CDR2: SGHTA and FQGTGA. V lost 5 bases to trimming and J lost 0 bases, with 10 bases between them. The CDR3 bases are TGTGCCAGCAGCCCAGGAGAAACTAACTATGGCTACACCTTC. Translation: CASSPGETNYGYTF. Supplemented by reference TRBV7-3 and TRBJ1-2, the full variable domain reads GAGVSQTPSNKVTEKGKYVELRCDPISGHTALYWYRQSLGQGPEFLIYFQGTGAADDSGLPNDRFFAVRPEGSVSTLKIQRTERGDSAVYLCASSPGETNYGYTFGSGTRLTVV.

The chain couples TRBV5-4 to TRBJ2-3, with TRBD2 as a possible D gene (5 bases). This CDR3 contains 16 residues. Germline V gene lookup returns CDR1 SGHNT and CDR2 YYREEE (reference sequence). The V end was cut by 0 bases, the J end by 2 bases, with 13 bases between. CDR3 sequence (DNA): TGTGCCAGCAGCTTGGGCAAAACTAGAACCACAGATACGCAGTATTTT. This sequence encodes CASSLGKTRTTDTQYF.

This clonotype was picked up many times. The chain uses TRBV2 and TRBJ1-2; D ambiguous. CDR3 length equals 13 residues. Germline V gene data show CDR1 as SNHLY and CDR2 as FYNNEI. V lost 3 bases and J 8 bases, leaving 13 bases between the germline ends. CDR3 DNA: TGTGCCAGCAGTGACTACTTACTCCGGGGCTACACCTTC. Its protein is CASSDYLLRGYTF.

This clonotype was observed at least ten times. The chain joins TRBV7-3 to TRBJ1-6; D not resolved. From germline, CDR1 is SGHTA and CDR2 FQGTGA. The V gene lost 5 bases and the J gene lost 9 bases, with 23 bases spanning the gap. The CDR3 consists of 17 residues. CDR3 loop: CASSLSGQPVLGSPLHF. CDR3 nucleotides: TGTGCCAGCAGCCTCAGCGGGCAGCCCGTTTTGGGTTCACCCCTCCACTTT.

This clonotype was seen ten or more times. The chain carries TRBV7-3 and TRBJ2-1; TRBD2 matches 10 bases. V trimming: 2 bases; J trimming: 8 bases; junction bases outside the gene matches: 6. The CDR3 loop spans 15 amino acids. Per the germline V gene, CDR1 is SGHTA and CDR2 is FQGTGA. The CDR3 sequence: CASSLGNLAGDEQFF. The CDR3 coding sequence is TGTGCCAGCAGCTTAGGGAACCTAGCGGGAGATGAGCAGTTCTTC.

The chain employs TRBV2 and TRBJ1-2, with no clear D. CDR1 is SNHLY, CDR2 FYNNEI, per germline. Trimming left V 7 bases short and J 7 bases short, with 19 bases between. The CDR3 covers 14 residues. The CDR3 sequence is CASIPNGGGGGYTF. In DNA form, the CDR3 reads TGTGCCAGCATCCCTAACGGAGGAGGTGGTGGCTACACCTTC.

This clonotype showed up just a few times. The chain has TRBV5-5 and TRBJ1-2, with D perhaps TRBD1 (5 bases). Trimming took 1 base from V and 8 from J, leaving 30 bases between them. Germline loops: CDR1 SGHKS, CDR2 YYEKEE (reference sequence). The CDR3 totals 19 residues. The CDR3 DNA reads TGTGCCAGCAGCTTGCTTGACTCCCAAATGGGGCTCGGCCAATGGGGCTACACCTTC. Amino acids: CASSLLDSQMGLGQWGYTF.

This clonotype has only a few counts. The CDR3 bases are TGTGCCAGCAGTTATTTTAGGGAAGGGAACACTGAAGCTTTCTTT. It specifies CASSYFREGNTEAFF. The chain links TRBV6-5 to TRBJ1-1, with no clear D. Trimming removed 3 bases at V and 1 base at J, with 12 bases between. Germline CDR1 and CDR2: MNHEY and SVGAGI. The CDR3 has 15 residues.

This clonotype appeared a few times. The chain combines TRBV3-1 with TRBJ1-2; tentatively, D is TRBD1 (5 bases). Between the trimmed V and J ends, which lost 3 bases and 5 bases, there was a span of 16 bases. The CDR3 has 15 residues. Germline loops: CDR1 LGHDT, CDR2 YNNKEL (reference sequence). CDR3 bases: TGTGCCAGCAGCCACAGGGACGGGATACTATATGGCTACACCTTC. Translation gives CASSHRDGILYGYTF.

V and J are TRBV6-5 and TRBJ2-5, with D possibly being TRBD2 (6 bases). Germline CDR1 and CDR2: MNHEY and SVGAGI. Trimming removed 0 bases at V and 5 bases at J, with 7 bases between. CDR3 length equals 13 residues. The CDR3: CASSYSAGETQYF. CDR3 nucleotide sequence: TGTGCCAGCAGTTACTCGGCGGGGGAGACCCAGTACTTC.

This clonotype was observed a few times. The V call is TRBV3-1, the J call TRBJ1-1; 7 nucleotides line up with TRBD1. The V gene end was trimmed by 1 base and the J gene end by 6 bases; junction bases not matched to a gene: 14. CDR1 is LGHDT and CDR2 is YNNKEL in the germline V gene (reference sequence). The CDR3 extends over 17 amino acids. CDR3 coding DNA: TGTGCCAGCAGCCAAGGGGCATGGGCAGGGGGTTGGTCTGAAGCTTTCTTT. Its translation: CASSQGAWAGGWSEAFF.

This clonotype was counted ten times or more. V and J are TRBV11-3 and TRBJ1-1; weak D call: TRBD1 (5 bases). Germline loops: CDR1 SGHNT, CDR2 YENEEA. This CDR3 comprises 13 residues. V was pared by 9 bases and J by 1 base, with 12 bases between. The CDR3 here is CASTSGRNTEAFF. CDR3 coding DNA: TGTGCCAGTACTTCAGGGAGGAACACTGAAGCTTTCTTT.

This clonotype was detected ten times or more. The junction and the germline gene differ at one end; a read error may be behind it. The chain has TRBV7-7 and TRBJ2-3; 7 bases are shared with TRBD1. The CDR3 runs 14 residues. From germline, CDR1 is SSHAT and CDR2 FNYEAQ (reference sequence). CDR3 loop: CASSLGTDGDTQYF. DNA of the CDR3: TGTGCTAGCAGCTTGGGGACAGACGGAGATACGCAGTATTTT.

This chain joins TRBV9 and TRBJ2-3; 7 bases are a match to TRBD2. Germline values: CDR1 SGDLS, CDR2 YYNGEE. This CDR3 contains 16 residues. The V and J ends lost 0 bases and 0 bases, in that order; junction bases with no gene match: 4. The CDR3, as DNA: TGTGCCAGCAGCGTAGTAGGAGCGGGAAGCACAGATACGCAGTATTTT. It yields the protein CASSVVGAGSTDTQYF.

This clonotype came up a few times. The rearrangement uses TRBV6-1 and TRBJ1-1; TRBD1 matches 8 bases. The germline V gene encodes CDR1 MNHNS and CDR2 SASEGT. The CDR3 has 14 residues. V was clipped by 4 bases and J by 9 bases; unmatched bases: 10. The DNA of the CDR3 is TGTGCCAGCAGTGTTGAAGTCGGGACAGGTAAAGCTTTCTTT. Encoded protein: CASSVEVGTGKAFF.